The entry below gives a single TCR beta chain sequence along with its context. Its target is not known. This entry is derived from a study of T cell repertoires in cytomegalovirus infection. A single record per CDR3 protein comes from TCRdb applying MiXCR to the reads. The data hold approximately 470,000 distinct CDR3 sequences, with approximately 40% observed a single time. The CDR3 length is 12 residues. Germline V gives CDR1 DFQATT, CDR2 SNEGSKA (reference sequence). With 3 bases removed from V and 4 bases from J, the gap between germline ends came to 10 bases. The chain carries TRBV20-1 and TRBJ2-7; D gene uncertain. This sequence was found in a human donor in good health (CMV status not recorded). Some clones in this sample may be carry-over from other donors' samples. The sample was cultured PBMCs, taken from culture after CMV antigen stimulation. This chain's CDR3 is CSARGLGYEQYF. The CDR3 DNA is TGCAGTGCTAGGGGGTTGGGGTACGAGCAGTACTTC.